This is a list of T cell receptor beta chains from one sample in a study of identical twins. TCRdb analysed the 5' RACE reads with MiXCR anew, one entry per CDR3 protein. Among some 500,000 distinct CDR3 sequences listed, 9.6% were seen once. These same records also appear under a second study, on yellow fever vaccine responses in identical twins.

Sequenced input: PBMCs. These receptors came from a woman aged 18 to 35 in good health. Both conserved end residues are part of each CDR3. The D gene is left open where the match is weak. Size is stated for part of the rows, as once, few or many counts, or as a class when the clone is expanded.

V,D,size,J,CDR3,DNA
TRBV29-1,TRBD1,few,TRBJ2-6,CSVKGGAGANVLTF,TGCAGCGTAAAAGGGGGCGCGGGGGCCAACGTCCTGACTTTC
TRBV20-1,TRBD1,few,TRBJ2-7,CSAREGSGTGSYEQYF,TGCAGTGCTAGAGAAGGGTCCGGGACAGGATCCTACGAGCAGTACTTC
TRBV5-1,TRBD1,NA,TRBJ2-1,CASSKGTGRNEQFF,TGCGCCAGCAGCAAGGGGACAGGGCGCAATGAGCAGTTCTTC
TRBV7-8,NA,NA,TRBJ1-5,CASSLGVQSNQPQHF,TGTGCCAGCAGCTTAGGGGTACAGAGCAATCAGCCCCAGCATTTT
TRBV5-6,TRBD2,NA,TRBJ2-1,CASSFIAGGPFGGYNEQFF,TGTGCCAGCAGCTTTATAGCGGGAGGGCCATTTGGTGGCTACAATGAGCAGTTCTTC
TRBV11-2,TRBD2,many,TRBJ2-1,CASSFTSGSFDEQFF,TGTGCCAGCAGCTTTACTAGCGGGAGTTTTGATGAGCAGTTCTTC
TRBV5-6,TRBD2,many,TRBJ2-3,CASSALLARYRDTQYF,TGTGCCAGCAGCGCTCTACTAGCGAGATATAGGGATACGCAGTATTTT
TRBV7-9,NA,few,TRBJ2-2,CASSLAAGPNTGELFF,TGTGCCAGCAGCTTAGCGGCGGGGCCGAACACCGGGGAGCTGTTTTTT
TRBV15,NA,few,TRBJ2-5,CATSNRGRQETQYF,TGTGCCACCAGCAACCGGGGGAGACAAGAGACCCAGTACTTC
TRBV20-1,TRBD2,many,TRBJ2-7,CSGAVSGGAYEQYF,TGCAGTGGCGCAGTAAGCGGGGGGGCCTACGAGCAGTACTTC
TRBV5-4,TRBD1,many,TRBJ2-1,CASSSRGTGGVFDEQFF,TGTGCCAGCAGCTCGCGGGGGACAGGGGGCGTTTTTGATGAGCAGTTCTTC
TRBV4-3,NA,many,TRBJ2-2,CASSQHPTGRVTGELFF,TGCGCCAGCAGCCAACATCCAACAGGGCGGGTCACCGGGGAGCTGTTTTTT
TRBV7-2,TRBD2,many,TRBJ2-5,CASSLGGGTKETQYF,TGTGCCAGCAGCTTAGGCGGGGGGACCAAAGAGACCCAGTACTTC
TRBV20-1,NA,NA,TRBJ2-5,CSARGGRSSQETQYF,TGCAGTGCTAGAGGGGGGCGGTCAAGCCAAGAGACCCAGTACTTC
TRBV10-3,TRBD2,NA,TRBJ2-3,CAISEEAGGSTDTQYF,TGTGCCATCAGTGAGGAGGCGGGAGGGTCCACAGATACGCAGTATTTT
TRBV20-1,TRBD2,NA,TRBJ2-7,CSARARGGYEQYF,TGCAGTGCCAGAGCGCGCGGGGGCTACGAGCAGTACTTC
TRBV7-2,NA,NA,TRBJ1-6,CASSLQGFNSPLHF,TGTGCCAGCAGCTTACAGGGTTTCAATTCACCCCTCCACTTT
TRBV6-4,NA,few,TRBJ2-6,CASSDSRNSGANVLTF,TGTGCCAGCAGTGACTCGAGGAACTCTGGGGCCAACGTCCTGACTTTC